The entry that follows covers one TCR beta chain sequence. Its antigen is as yet unknown. Those donating, healthy Caucasian individuals from Russia, were aged roughly 6 to 90. The data derive from a study of blood T cells in healthy people across ages. Study-wide results and limits: Per million T cells, TCR beta diversity dropped roughly linearly as age increased.

The CDR3 has 15 residues. The germline V gene encodes CDR1 LGHDT and CDR2 YNNKEL (reference sequence). The second PCR ran about 6 to 12 cycles with a sample-barcoded 5' primer and J-beta primers. Each TCR beta cDNA got a 12-nucleotide random molecular identifier. TCRdb independently ran MiXCR on the 5' RACE reads; one entry per CDR3 protein. The table shows 710,000 or so distinct CDR3 sequences, with 22% occurring only once. The specimen sequenced was blood. The chain links TRBV3-1 to TRBJ2-5; TRBD2 matches 7 bases. The J call may be faulty, since TRBJ2-7 better matches the DNA end. This sequence originates from a man aged 65 to 79 in good health. The CDR3 nucleotides are TGTGCCAGCAGCGGTCTAGCGGTTAGCTCCTACGAGCAGTACTTC. It translates to CASSGLAVSSYEQYF.